What follows are 25 T cell receptor beta chains derived from one specimen sequenced in a study of T cell repertoires in cytomegalovirus infection (dated by TCRdb to about 2019). The sequencing machine was an Illumina HiSeq 1500. TCRdb handled the public reads itself, with Q25 trimming in fastp and clone calling in MiXCR, and kept productive beta chains. For every CDR3 protein sequence, its rows merge into one entry that carries the most common genes and DNA. The sample table contains more than 650,000 distinct CDR3 sequences; only one count was recorded for roughly 35% of them. Around 3% of the sample is held by the ten biggest clonotypes. The sequencing sample was made of PBMCs. Receptors originate from a human donor in good health (CMV status not recorded). Some clones in this sample may be carry-over from other donors' samples.

The rearrangement links TRBV7-2 to TRBJ2-2, with 12 bases that match TRBD2. V was clipped by 10 bases and J by 5 bases; unmatched bases: 11. CDR1 and CDR2 from the germline V gene are SGHTA and FQGNSA. This CDR3 comprises 16 residues. CDR3 amino acids: CATPTSGGLVTGELFF. The CDR3 nucleotides read TGTGCCACCCCGACTAGCGGGGGTTTGGTGACCGGGGAGCTGTTTTTT.

This clonotype was counted many times. The chain carries TRBV12-3 or TRBV12-4 and TRBJ2-2, with a weak D call TRBD1 (5 bases). V lost 6 bases to trimming and J lost 6 bases, with 8 bases between them. The CDR3 contains 12 residues. As DNA, the CDR3 is TGTGCCAGCAGCCCAGGGCCCGGGGAGCTGTTTTTT. Its translation: CASSPGPGELFF.

On this clonotype itself: One end of the junction varies from germline; a read error may be responsible. The chain couples TRBV4-1 to TRBJ2-3; no clear D. The CDR3 runs to 14 residues. Germline loops: CDR1 MGHRA, CDR2 YSYEKL. The DNA of the CDR3 is TGTGCCAGCAGCCAAGGTAACAGCGCAGATACGCAGTATTTT. Translating it yields CASSQGNSADTQYF.

This clonotype was picked up a small number of times. The J gene is TRBJ1-2, the V gene TRBV7-3, with D unresolved. Germline CDR1 is SGHTA and CDR2 is FQGTGA. Trimming left V 3 bases short and J 8 bases short, with 13 bases between. The CDR3 consists of 13 residues. The CDR3 nucleotides are TGTGCCAGCAGCTTGTCGGCAGAAAGAGGCTACACCTTC. Residues: CASSLSAERGYTF.

This clonotype was seen a handful of times. The CDR3: CASSREGVTGELFF. The CDR3 region has the DNA TGCGCCAGCAGCCGAGAAGGGGTCACCGGGGAGCTGTTTTTT. The gene calls are TRBV4-1 and TRBJ2-2; TRBD1 might be the D (5 bases). This CDR3 is 14 amino acids long. V was clipped by 4 bases and J by 4 bases, with 10 bases between them. CDR1 is MGHRA and CDR2 is YSYEKL in the germline V gene.

Comment on this clonotype: One end of the junction varies from germline; a read error may be responsible. V and J are TRBV7-2 and TRBJ2-6, with D possibly TRBD1 on 5 matching bases. Looked up from germline, CDR1 is SGHTA and CDR2 is FQGNSA. The CDR3 extends over 15 amino acids. CDR3 DNA sequence: TGTGCCAGCAGACCGGACATCTCTGGGGCCAACTTCCTGACTTTC. This translates into CASRPDISGANFLTF. The variable domain in full, with the rest retrieved from reference TRBV7-2 and TRBJ2-6, is GAGVSQSPSNKVTEKGKDVELRCDPISGHTALYWYRQSLGQGLEFLIYFQGNSAPDKSGLPSDRFSAERTGGSVSTLTIQRTQQEDSAVYLCASRPDISGANFLTFGAGSRLTVL.

This chain connects TRBV27 to TRBJ2-5; TRBD2 might be the D (6 bases). The CDR3 sequence is 13 residues long. V was trimmed by 9 bases and J by 4 bases, leaving 15 bases between them. Germline V gene data show CDR1 as MNHEY and CDR2 as SMNVEV (reference sequence). The CDR3 region is CASMSGESETQYF. The CDR3 coding sequence is TGTGCCAGTATGTCGGGGGAATCAGAGACCCAGTACTTC.

This chain links TRBV19 with TRBJ1-5, with D possibly TRBD1 on 6 matching bases. Trimming cost V 8 bases and J 10 bases, with 21 bases left between them. The germline V gene encodes CDR1 LNHDA and CDR2 SQIVND (reference sequence). This CDR3 is built from 14 residues. This chain's CDR3 is CASSRGASFNPQHF. CDR3 DNA sequence: TGTGCCAGTTCCCGGGGGGCCTCCTTTAATCCCCAGCATTTT.

The chain has TRBV2 and TRBJ1-6; D not resolved. The CDR3 contains 15 residues. V lost 7 bases and J lost 8, with 18 bases in between. Germline CDR1 SNHLY, CDR2 FYNNEI. The CDR3 nucleotides read TGTGCCAGCAAGCCTAACACGGGGTTAGATTCACCCCTCCACTTT. Its translation: CASKPNTGLDSPLHF.

This clonotype came up a few times. The chain uses TRBV20-1 and TRBJ2-7; the D is unclear. The CDR3 runs to 15 residues. Germline-derived CDR1 and CDR2 are DFQATT and SNEGSKA (reference sequence). Trimming took 6 bases from V and 0 from J, leaving 18 bases between them. In nucleotides, the CDR3 is TGCAGTGCCCGGTACGAGGCGAAGAGCTCCTACGAGCAGTACTTC. It is translated as CSARYEAKSSYEQYF.

The chain has TRBV12-3 or TRBV12-4 and TRBJ2-7; D is uncertain. The CDR3 totals 13 residues. Trimming left V 10 bases short and J 4 bases short, with 17 bases between. The CDR3 is CATKLDTRYEQYF. The CDR3 coding sequence is TGTGCCACCAAGCTCGACACGCGGTACGAGCAGTACTTC.

The sample holds many counts of this clonotype. V gene TRBV18 combines with J gene TRBJ2-7; 8 bases are shared with TRBD1. Germline loops: CDR1 KGHSH, CDR2 LQKENI. The V gene end was trimmed by 5 bases and the J gene end by 2 bases; junction bases not matched to a gene: 8. This CDR3 spans 15 amino acids. CDR3: CASSFGGQGTYEQYF. The CDR3 region has the DNA TGTGCCAGCTCATTCGGAGGACAGGGTACCTACGAGCAGTACTTC. Combining the CDR3 with reference TRBV18 and TRBJ2-7 gives the whole variable domain NAGVMQNPRHLVRRRGQEARLRCSPMKGHSHVYWYRQLPEEGLKFMVYLQKENIIDESGMPKERFSAEFPKEGPSILRIQQVVRGDSAAYFCASSFGGQGTYEQYFGPGTRLTVT.

The chain recombines TRBV2 with TRBJ2-1; tentative D call: TRBD1 (5 bases). Per germline, CDR1 SNHLY and CDR2 FYNNEI. The CDR3 loop spans 15 amino acids. Trimming pared 2 bases from V and 0 bases from J, leaving 8 bases between. The CDR3 region has the DNA TGTGCCAGCAGTGAAAACAGGATCTCCTACAATGAGCAGTTCTTC. Its translation is CASSENRISYNEQFF.

V is TRBV11-2 and J is TRBJ2-1; D might be TRBD2 (6 bases). V was cut by 4 bases and J by 1 base, with 14 bases left in between. The CDR3 is 16 residues long. Germline CDR1 SGHAT, CDR2 FQNNGV. CDR3 in amino acids: CASSSLGGRSYNEQFF. Written as DNA, the CDR3 is TGTGCCAGCAGCTCCCTCGGGGGAAGGTCCTACAATGAGCAGTTCTTC.

This clonotype has more than one count but fewer than ten. This sequence joins TRBV3-1 and TRBJ2-6, with D possibly called TRBD1 or TRBD2 (5 bases each). The CDR3 has 21 amino acids. The V gene's germline CDR1 is LGHDT and CDR2 YNNKEL (reference sequence). Trimming stripped 2 bases from V and 0 bases from J, with 23 bases between. CDR3 DNA sequence: TGTGCCAGCAGCCAACCCACTATCCGGGACCCCGGAAGCTCTGGGGCCAACGTCCTGACTTTC. Translation: CASSQPTIRDPGSSGANVLTF.

This clonotype has more than one count but fewer than ten. J is TRBJ2-2 and V is TRBV29-1; 8 positions agree with TRBD2. V was clipped by 1 base and J by 7 bases; unmatched bases: 5. Germline V gene data show CDR1 as SQVTM and CDR2 as ANQGSEA. The CDR3 extends over 14 amino acids. CDR3 bases: TGCAGCGTTGAAGGGCGGGAGGTTCGCGGGGAGCTGTTTTTT. Translated, it gives CSVEGREVRGELFF.

The CDR3 coding sequence is TGTGCCAGCAGCTTAGAGGCGGCGGCCCGCTACACCTTC. Translation gives CASSLEAAARYTF. V gene TRBV11-2 combines with J gene TRBJ1-2; D not certain. Germline CDR1 SGHAT, CDR2 FQNNGV. CDR3 length equals 13 residues. The V end was cut by 0 bases, the J end by 9 bases, with 11 bases between.

The CDR3 bases are TGTGCCAGCAGCCAAGCCCAGGGGACGCAGCACGAGCAGTACTTC. Translated: CASSQAQGTQHEQYF. This chain joins TRBV4-2 and TRBJ2-7, with D possibly being TRBD1 (6 bases). The CDR3 loop spans 15 amino acids. V was trimmed by 1 base and J by 5 bases, leaving 15 bases between them. Germline CDR1 LGHNA, CDR2 YNFKEQ.

The chain uses TRBV29-1 and TRBJ1-1; D perhaps matches TRBD1 (5 bases). The V end was cut by 6 bases, the J end by 4 bases, with 12 bases between. The CDR3 length is 12 residues. Germline CDR1 is SQVTM and CDR2 is ANQGSEA. This CDR3 is CSVTPGTTEAFF. CDR3 DNA sequence: TGCAGCGTAACGCCAGGGACCACTGAAGCTTTCTTT. Filled out from reference TRBV29-1 and TRBJ1-1, the complete variable domain reads SAVISQKPSRDICQRGTSLTIQCQVDSQVTMMFWYRQQPGQSLTLIATANQGSEATYESGFVIDKFPISRPNLTFSTLTVSNMSPEDSSIYLCSVTPGTTEAFFGQGTRLTVV.

This clonotype was observed a handful of times. The chain carries TRBV19 and TRBJ1-1; the D gene is possibly TRBD1 (6 bases). Germline V gives CDR1 LNHDA, CDR2 SQIVND (reference sequence). The CDR3 loop spans 16 amino acids. Between the trimmed V and J ends, which lost 6 bases and 3 bases, there was a span of 20 bases. CDR3 protein: CASRLLLQGWDTEAFF. The CDR3 DNA is TGTGCCAGTAGGCTCCTATTACAGGGCTGGGACACTGAAGCTTTCTTT.

This clonotype was counted many times. CDR3 nucleotide sequence: TGTGCCAGCAGTACGGGGGGGGGTTCGCGCAATGAGCAGTTCTTC. It yields the protein CASSTGGGSRNEQFF. The rearrangement joins TRBV28 to TRBJ2-1, with TRBD2 matching over 8 bases. The CDR3 runs 15 residues. Trimming took 5 bases from V and 6 from J; bases not matched to a gene: 9. In germline, CDR1 is MDHEN, CDR2 SYDVKM.

The chain links TRBV5-1 to TRBJ2-7, with D tentatively TRBD1 or TRBD2 (6 bases each). Trimming took 5 bases from V and 3 from J, leaving 15 bases between them. This CDR3 has 14 amino acids. Germline V gene lookup returns CDR1 SGHRS and CDR2 YFSETQ. CDR3 residues: CASRIRTAGYEQYF. Written as DNA, the CDR3 is TGCGCCAGCAGGATTCGGACAGCGGGCTACGAGCAGTACTTC.

This clonotype has a count of ten or more. The chain recombines TRBV7-2 with TRBJ1-2; TRBD1 might be the D (5 bases). V was clipped by 6 bases and J by 0 bases, with 23 bases between them. Germline lookup yields CDR1 SGHTA and CDR2 FQGNSA. The length of the CDR3 is 18 residues. The CDR3 nucleotides read TGTGCCAGCAGTTCGAAGGGGTTGACAAGGGGTGCTAACTATGGCTACACCTTC. It encodes CASSSKGLTRGANYGYTF.

This clonotype was seen a handful of times. The rearrangement links TRBV7-2 to TRBJ2-1, with TRBD2 matching 12 bases. CDR1 and CDR2 from the germline V gene are SGHTA and FQGNSA. This CDR3 is built from 17 residues. V was clipped by 0 bases and J by 5 bases; unmatched bases: 5. The CDR3 nucleotides read TGTGCCAGCAGCTTAGCCCTACTAGCGGGAGGCGACAATGAGCAGTTCTTC. Its translation is CASSLALLAGGDNEQFF.

In its sample, this clonotype was seen once. This chain links TRBV29-1 with TRBJ2-7, with 7 bases matching TRBD1. The CDR3 is 11 residues long. Germline CDR1 SQVTM, CDR2 ANQGSEA. V was clipped by 6 bases and J by 4 bases; unmatched bases: 3. The CDR3 nucleotides read TGCAGCGTCTTGACAGGGTACGAGCAGTACTTC. Its protein is CSVLTGYEQYF.